The clone carrying this T cell receptor beta chain appeared once. Antigen specificity is unknown. One end of the junction is discordant with germline, which a read error may explain. The CDR3 contains 12 residues. CDR1 and CDR2 (germline): SGHRS, YFSETQ. This sample was taken from a study of identifying expanded T cells in peripheral blood. Study-wide findings and caveats: Roughly 2-week clone count variance significantly increased as total template count grew. Over around two and four weeks, about 17 and 20 clones changed, versus roughly 1.1 between replicates.

The data were produced by immunoSEQ multiplex PCR, yet TCRdb's version contains in-frame clones alone and is incomplete. Of around 100,000 clones in the sample, 88% were seen once. This sequence joins TRBV5-1 and TRBJ1-1, with D maybe TRBD1 (5 bases). This TCR derives from a person between 18 and 75 years old in good health. Sequencing input: blood. The CDR3 sequence: CASSLRGTEAFF. The CDR3 DNA reads as TGTGCCAGCAGCTTGCGGGGGACTGAAGCTTTCTTT.